This T cell receptor beta chain was recorded in a study of memory CD4+ T cells and cytomegalovirus serostatus. This CDR3 spans 18 amino acids. J lost 1 base, V lost 6 bases, and 5 bases had no gene match. The germline CDR1 and CDR2 sequences are ENHRY and SYGVKD. This clone was seen a handful of times. This table comes from immunoSEQ multiplex PCR, and its TCRdb copy is limited to in-frame clones, with some not included. The data show about 39,000 clones, around 79% seen once. Single viable CD3+CD4+CD8-CD45RO+ cells were sorted as the memory CD4+ T cells. The chain combines TRBV10-3 with TRBJ2-2, with 16 bases that match TRBD2. Sequenced sample: memory CD4+ T cells from blood. The source is an adult in good health and CMV-seronegative. CDR3 nucleotide sequence: TGTGCCATCAGCCCGGGACTAGCGGGGGGGCGGAACACCGGGGAGCTGTTTTTT. This codes for CAISPGLAGGRNTGELFF.